These 5 T cell receptor beta chains were sequenced from one sample in a study of cytomegalovirus exposure and HLA in healthy donors. PCR primers comprised 60 Vbeta and 13 Jbeta primers. Libraries were prepared by immunoSEQ multiplex PCR; TCRdb keeps only in-frame clonotypes and omits some of them. There are 150,000 to 200,000 clones in the sample; about 62% occur only once, and 2.5% to 3.5% lies in the top ten. Material for sequencing was PBMCs. These TCRs come from a man in his forties in good health and CMV-seronegative.

The chain carries TRBV27 and TRBJ2-2; 12 nucleotides agree with TRBD2. V lost 3 bases and J lost 5; bases outside the gene matches: 4. The CDR3 has 16 residues. Germline CDR1 and CDR2: MNHEY and SMNVEV (reference sequence). CDR3 sequence reads: CASSFLLAGGTGELFF. The CDR3, as DNA: TGTGCCAGCAGTTTCTTGCTAGCGGGAGGGACCGGGGAGCTGTTTTTT.

The chain recombines TRBV5-1 with TRBJ2-7, with TRBD2 matching 9 bases. Trimming took 5 bases from V and 1 from J; bases not matched to a gene: 7. The CDR3 runs 15 residues. Germline V gene lookup returns CDR1 SGHRS and CDR2 YFSETQ. CDR3 in amino acids: CASSPGLAPSYEQYF. The CDR3 bases are TGCGCCAGCAGTCCGGGACTAGCCCCTTCCTACGAGCAGTACTTC.

This sequence joins TRBV19 and TRBJ2-1, with D hard to call. The CDR3 is 11 amino acids. Germline CDR1 reads LNHDA; CDR2 reads SQIVND (reference sequence). Between the trimmed V and J ends, which lost 5 bases and 10 bases, there was a span of 9 bases. This CDR3 reads CASSSLVEQFF. CDR3 in DNA: TGTGCCAGTAGTTCTCTAGTGGAGCAGTTCTTC.

The chain joins TRBV6-6 to TRBJ2-1; D call uncertain. The CDR3 contains 10 residues. V shed 8 bases and J shed 8 bases, with 7 bases lying between them. Germline V gene data show CDR1 as MNHNY and CDR2 as SVGAGI (reference sequence). As DNA, the CDR3 is TGTGCCAGCGAATCGGATGAGCAGTTCTTC. It translates to CASESDEQFF.

CDR3 residues: CAISESVGTGLSTDTQYF. The CDR3 bases are TGTGCCATCAGTGAGTCGGTAGGGACAGGGCTTAGCACAGATACGCAGTATTTT. This sequence joins TRBV10-3 and TRBJ2-3; 9 bases agree with TRBD1. Losses at the gene ends were 0 bases for V and 0 bases for J; bases not matched to a gene: 7. The CDR3 totals 18 residues. CDR1 is ENHRY, CDR2 SYGVKD, per germline.